This is a list of T cell receptor beta chains from one sample in a study of STAT5B mutations in CD4+ large granular lymphocyte leukemia. Sequenced by immunoSEQ multiplex PCR; TCRdb stores in-frame clones only, minus some. The sample holds around 38,000 clones; about 85% are singletons and the top ten take approximately 3.2%. The specimen was CD4+ T cells from blood buffy coats. The receptor set was obtained from a human donor in good health. The CDR3 runs from the conserved cysteine through the conserved F or W. A D gene is named only where the DNA matches it firmly. Size tells how often a clone was seen (once, few, many) or the class of an expanded clone, and some rows leave it out.

CDR3nt	CDR3aa	v_gene	j_gene	abundance	d_gene
TGTGCCATCAGTGAGGGGGCGGGAGACACCGGGGAGCTGTTTTTT	CAISEGAGDTGELFF	TRBV10-3	TRBJ2-2	.	TRBD2
TGTGCCAGTAGTATAGATGTCGGGACTAGGGGCGAGCAGTACTTC	CASSIDVGTRGEQYF	TRBV19	TRBJ2-7	.	TRBD2
TGCGCCAGCAGTCAGGGGGTCCACTCTGGAAACACCATATATTTT	CASSQGVHSGNTIYF	TRBV10-1	TRBJ1-3	.	TRBD1
TGTGCCAGCAGTTTACGCCGGACTAGCGGGATGACCGGGGAGCTGTTTTTT	CASSLRRTSGMTGELFF	TRBV27	TRBJ2-2	.	TRBD2
TGTGCCAGCAGCCGCGACAGGGGGAACGGCTACACCTTC	CASSRDRGNGYTF	TRBV27	TRBJ1-2	few	TRBD1
TGCGCCAGCAGCCAAGGAATGTCCGCAAAAGAGACCCAGTACTTC	CASSQGMSAKETQYF	TRBV4-1	TRBJ2-5	once	.
TGTGCCAGCAGCGTACAGGGGGCAGGCACTGAAGCTTTCTTT	CASSVQGAGTEAFF	TRBV9	TRBJ1-1	.	TRBD1
TGTGCCAGCAGTGTTATAAAGGGCGGGAGTTACAATGAGCAGTTCTTC	CASSVIKGGSYNEQFF	TRBV28	TRBJ2-1	.	TRBD2
TGTGCCAGCAGCCCGAGGGTATCGTCGGGAGAGACCCAGTACTTC	CASSPRVSSGETQYF	TRBV7-9	TRBJ2-5	.	.
TGTGCCAGCAGCACGGGACTAGCGGGAGACACCCAGTACTTC	CASSTGLAGDTQYF	TRBV7-3	TRBJ2-5	.	TRBD2
TGTGCCAGCAGCCAAGGACTAGCGCAAACCTTCACCGGGGAGCTGTTTTTT	CASSQGLAQTFTGELFF	TRBV4-2	TRBJ2-2	.	TRBD2